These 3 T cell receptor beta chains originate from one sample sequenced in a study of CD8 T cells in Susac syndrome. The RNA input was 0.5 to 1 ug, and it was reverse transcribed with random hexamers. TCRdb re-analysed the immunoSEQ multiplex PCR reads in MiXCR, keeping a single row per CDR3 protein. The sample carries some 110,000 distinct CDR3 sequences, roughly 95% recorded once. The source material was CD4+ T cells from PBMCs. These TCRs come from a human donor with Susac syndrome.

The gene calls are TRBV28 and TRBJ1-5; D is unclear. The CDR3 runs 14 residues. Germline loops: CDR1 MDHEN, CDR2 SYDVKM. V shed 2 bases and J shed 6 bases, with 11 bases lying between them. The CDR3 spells CASSLLSQIQPQHF. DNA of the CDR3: TGTGCCAGCAGTTTACTATCGCAAATTCAGCCCCAGCATTTT.

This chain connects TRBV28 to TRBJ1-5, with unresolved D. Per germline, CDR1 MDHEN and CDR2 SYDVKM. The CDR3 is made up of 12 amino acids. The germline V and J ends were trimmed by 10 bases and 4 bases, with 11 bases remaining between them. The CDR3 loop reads CAIKPPNQPQHF. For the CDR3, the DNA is TGTGCCATCAAGCCCCCGAATCAGCCCCAGCATTTT.

The DNA of the CDR3 is TGTGCCTGGAGTGAGGACAGGGCCACAGATACGCAGTATTTT. Protein product: CAWSEDRATDTQYF. The genes are TRBV30 and TRBJ2-3; 8 bases align to TRBD1. Looked up from germline, CDR1 is GTSNPN and CDR2 is SVGIG (reference sequence). This CDR3 is built from 14 residues. With V trimmed by 1 base and J by 2 bases, 2 bases remained unmatched.